This T cell receptor beta chain was obtained from a study of CD8+CD57+ T cells in acquired aplastic anemia. Notes on the study in general: Found in both controls and patients were around 29 CD8+ CDR3 sequences.

With regard to this clonotype: Its antigen is as yet unknown. The CDR3 end shows no conserved phenylalanine or tryptophan, and so a read error is likely.

Researchers used genomic DNA as the template to profile TCR beta VDJ and CDR3. Using its own MiXCR run on the reads, TCRdb lists one record per CDR3 protein. The sample lists about 270,000 distinct CDR3 sequences, 56% occurring once. This CDR3 is built from 12 residues. The germline gives CDR1 ENHRY, CDR2 SYGVKD. Trimming removed 6 bases from V and 7 bases from J, with 7 bases in between. Input material: sorted CD4+, CD8+, or CD8+CD57+ T cells (not recorded which) from PBMCs. This clonotype was obtained from a human donor with severe aplastic anemia or a healthy control (not recorded which). This sequence joins TRBV10-3 and TRBJ1-6; no definite D call. The CDR3 reads CAIRASNSPLHL. The CDR3 DNA sequence: TGTGCCATCAGGGCGTCAAATTCACCCCTCCACTTG.